The source of this TCR beta chain is a study of blood T cell repertoires in COVID-19. On the study more broadly: Samples of COVID-19 (acute and convalescent) were obtained from the United States, Italy and Spain. From T cells, B-cell-depleted T cells, or PBMCs came the material, which was cDNA or gDNA.

Study processing details: Amplification of reference gene primers provided the estimated nucleated cell counts. The protocol was immunoSEQ multiplex PCR, while the TCRdb copy is restricted to in-frame clones and leaves out a portion. That table is the source of V, J and clone size, and D and trimming were worked out from the DNA. The sample has about 230,000 clones, approximately 86% seen once. Germline CDR1 LNHDA, CDR2 SQIVND (reference sequence). CDR3 length equals 15 residues. The V segment lost 4 bases and the J segment 6 bases; nucleotides outside the gene matches: 9. The chain recombines TRBV19 with TRBJ1-5; 7 nucleotides align to TRBD1. This TCR was recovered from a woman in her twenties or thirties with COVID-19, enrolled during active disease. The source material was peripheral blood. This chain's CDR3 is CASSTPSQGGQPQHF. The CDR3 DNA sequence: TGTGCCAGTAGTACCCCCTCGCAGGGGGGTCAGCCCCAGCATTTT. Variable domain in full (rest from reference TRBV19 and TRBJ1-5): DGGITQSPKYLFRKEGQNVTLSCEQNLNHDAMYWYRQDPGQGLRLIYYSQIVNDFQKGDIAEGYSVSREKKESFPLTVTSAQKNPTAFYLCASSTPSQGGQPQHFGDGTRLSIL.